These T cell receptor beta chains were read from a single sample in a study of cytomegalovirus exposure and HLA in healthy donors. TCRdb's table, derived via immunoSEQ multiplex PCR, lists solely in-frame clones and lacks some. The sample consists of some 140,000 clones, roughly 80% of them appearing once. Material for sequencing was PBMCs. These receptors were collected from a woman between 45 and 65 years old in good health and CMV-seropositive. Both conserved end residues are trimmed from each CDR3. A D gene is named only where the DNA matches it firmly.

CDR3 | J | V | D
ASSQTRAGDYEQY | TRBJ2-7 | TRBV11-2 | TRBD2
ASSRTSGTDTQY | TRBJ2-3 | TRBV2 | TRBD2
ASSFLGQGGTEAF | TRBJ1-1 | TRBV28 | TRBD1
ASNGGRGYNEQF | TRBJ2-1 | TRBV28 | TRBD2
ASSGQANTEAF | TRBJ1-1 | TRBV18 | TRBD1
ASSLGGDSYGYT | TRBJ1-2 | TRBV7-2 | -
ASSQDWAGSSYNEQF | TRBJ2-1 | TRBV4-3 | -
ASSPQDSLRYNEQF | TRBJ2-1 | TRBV9 | -
ASSLATSSYEQY | - | TRBV7-2 | -
ATSAATGGETDTQY | TRBJ2-3 | TRBV15 | -
ASSPYQGLGAF | TRBJ1-1 | TRBV4-1 | -
ASIPPGTGFTEAF | TRBJ1-1 | TRBV6-1 | TRBD1
ASSSSGGWDTEAF | TRBJ1-1 | TRBV7-8 | TRBD1
ASSLRRTGTYEQY | TRBJ2-7 | TRBV7-2 | TRBD1
ASGLEGTRKLF | TRBJ1-4 | TRBV12-5 | -
ASSLLVSTSEQY | TRBJ2-7 | TRBV5-1 | -
ASSFGQGFYGYT | TRBJ1-2 | TRBV7-8 | TRBD1
ASSRGPASRGTEAF | TRBJ1-1 | TRBV5-4 | -
ASSFRGGAGEKLF | TRBJ1-4 | TRBV11-2 | -
ASSVGQARRETQY | TRBJ2-5 | TRBV9 | TRBD1
ASSPSRTGELF | TRBJ2-2 | TRBV7-3 | -
ASSWRGRIYEQY | TRBJ2-7 | TRBV6-6 | -
ASSRGTFQETQY | TRBJ2-5 | TRBV7-9 | -
ASSVLAGVYEQY | TRBJ2-7 | TRBV2 | TRBD2
AWSIQGAYGYT | TRBJ1-2 | TRBV30 | TRBD1
AWSMTGGGTEAF | TRBJ1-1 | TRBV30 | TRBD1
ASSQTGQVYYGYT | TRBJ1-2 | TRBV7-8 | TRBD1
ASSQDSYRGGNEQF | TRBJ2-1 | TRBV4-1 | -
ASSEAGLMAGAYEQY | TRBJ2-7 | TRBV2 | -
ASSPQTGTSVREQF | TRBJ2-1 | TRBV7-9 | TRBD2
ASSLGTGPYGYT | TRBJ1-2 | TRBV28 | -
ASSLGTTHNEQF | TRBJ2-1 | TRBV27 | TRBD2
AWRGKGQGGQPQH | TRBJ1-5 | TRBV30 | TRBD1
ASSYSTGNGYT | TRBJ1-2 | TRBV6-5 | TRBD1
ASSQGLAETQY | TRBJ2-5 | TRBV4-3 | -
ASSLLAGVAGELF | TRBJ2-2 | TRBV7-9 | TRBD2
ASSVVGSGVRGELF | TRBJ2-2 | TRBV9 | -
ASTNQGGTEAF | TRBJ1-1 | TRBV7-9 | TRBD1
ASSGQKNTEAF | TRBJ1-1 | TRBV18 | -
ASSPSPGGREKLF | TRBJ1-4 | TRBV11-2 | TRBD1
ASSPGQGSGYT | TRBJ1-2 | TRBV18 | TRBD1
ASSLVAGAPQY | TRBJ2-7 | TRBV5-8 | TRBD2
AWNRDRTGNTIY | TRBJ1-3 | TRBV30 | TRBD1
ASSYVQGTNYGYT | TRBJ1-2 | TRBV6-6 | -
ASSLGPGGPITEAF | TRBJ1-1 | TRBV7-8 | TRBD1
ASSLEEDSGYT | TRBJ1-2 | TRBV7-9 | -
ASSGTTRETQY | TRBJ2-5 | TRBV11-2 | TRBD2
ASSEQGLNTEAF | TRBJ1-1 | TRBV11-3 | TRBD1
ASSVRDSPSYEQY | TRBJ2-7 | TRBV9 | TRBD1
SAGRQGSSYGYT | TRBJ1-2 | TRBV29-1 | -
ASKASGSYNEQF | TRBJ2-1 | TRBV5-1 | TRBD2
ASSLRTSGLAGELF | TRBJ2-2 | TRBV5-8 | TRBD2
ASSPPWAGLVTEAF | TRBJ1-1 | TRBV11-1 | -
ASRTLAVEGYEQY | TRBJ2-7 | TRBV19 | -
ASSFVGRNTDTQY | TRBJ2-3 | TRBV28 | -
ASSEEMNTEAF | TRBJ1-1 | TRBV2 | -
ASSQTSGTDTQY | TRBJ2-3 | TRBV7-3 | TRBD2
SVGQGGRSYEQY | TRBJ2-7 | TRBV29-1 | TRBD1
AWSVYELAGNLV | TRBJ2-1 | TRBV30 | TRBD2
SSSFDRGVYGYT | TRBJ1-2 | TRBV7-9 | TRBD1